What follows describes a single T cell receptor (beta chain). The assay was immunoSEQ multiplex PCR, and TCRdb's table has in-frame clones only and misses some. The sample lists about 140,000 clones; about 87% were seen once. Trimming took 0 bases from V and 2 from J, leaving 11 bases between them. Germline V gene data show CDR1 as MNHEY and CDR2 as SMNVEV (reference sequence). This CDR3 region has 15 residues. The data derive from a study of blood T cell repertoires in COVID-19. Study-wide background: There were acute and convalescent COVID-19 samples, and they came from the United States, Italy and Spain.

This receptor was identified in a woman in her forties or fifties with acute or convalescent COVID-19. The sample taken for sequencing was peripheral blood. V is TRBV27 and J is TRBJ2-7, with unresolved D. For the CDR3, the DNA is TGTGCCAGCAGTTTATCCCTTTCAGGTCCCTACGAGCAGTACTTC. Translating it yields CASSLSLSGPYEQYF.